This is a list of T cell receptor beta chains from one sample in a study of blood T cell repertoires in COVID-19. Clones were read by immunoSEQ multiplex PCR, and TCRdb kept only the in-frame ones, dropping some. The table lists approximately 70,000 clones, 88% of them singletons, with about 1.3% in the top ten. Sequencing used peripheral blood. All receptors derive from a human donor in a cohort sampled during active COVID-19. The CDR3 runs from the conserved cysteine through the conserved F or W. A D gene is named only where the DNA matches it firmly. Part of the rows lack a size; the others show once, few, many or a class for expanded clones.

v_call	j_call	clone_size	d_call	cdr3_nt	cdr3_aa
TRBV27	TRBJ2-7	-	TRBD1	TGTGCCAGCAGCCTCTCTTCGGGGACAGGGTGGTTCGAGCAGTACTTC	CASSLSSGTGWFEQYF
TRBV30	TRBJ2-3	-	TRBD2	TGTGCCTGGAGTAGAGGGCTAGCGGGAGATGGGGGCACAGATACGCAGTATTTT	CAWSRGLAGDGGTDTQYF
TRBV5-1	TRBJ2-3	-	TRBD2	TGCGCCAGCAGCCCCCCTAGCGGGAGCACAGATACGCAGTATTTT	CASSPPSGSTDTQYF
TRBV24-1	TRBJ1-5	-	-	TGTGCCACCAGTGATTTCGGGGGGGAGCAGCCCCAGCATTTT	CATSDFGGEQPQHF
TRBV5-1	TRBJ2-3	-	-	TGCGCCAGCAGCGGGGGGACGATTCTTGGTACAGATACGCAGTATTTT	CASSGGTILGTDTQYF
TRBV11-3	TRBJ1-1	-	-	TGTGCCAGCAGCTTAGACGGGCGGCAGGGGATAACTGAAGCTTTCTTT	CASSLDGRQGITEAFF
TRBV10-3	TRBJ2-5	-	TRBD2	TGTGCCATCAGTTCGGTGGGGCTAGCGGGAGCGGGGGAGACCCAGTACTTC	CAISSVGLAGAGETQYF
TRBV5-6	TRBJ2-3	-	TRBD1	TGTGCCAGCAGCTCTGGACAGGGGACAGATACGCAGTATTTT	CASSSGQGTDTQYF
TRBV23-1	TRBJ2-3	-	TRBD2	TGCGCCAGCAGTGATGGACTAGCGGGAAGCACAGATACGCAGTATTTT	CASSDGLAGSTDTQYF
TRBV29-1	TRBJ1-2	-	TRBD1	TGCAGCGTTGAAGCCTCCGGGACAGGATATGGCTACACCTTC	CSVEASGTGYGYTF
TRBV12-3/TRBV12-4	TRBJ2-2	-	-	TGTGCCAGCTCCGCGGGATCCGGGGAGCTGTTTTTT	CASSAGSGELFF
TRBV24-1	TRBJ1-5	once	TRBD1	TGTGCCACCAGTGATTCCGACAGGGGGACCTTTAGCAATCAGCCCCAGCATTTT	CATSDSDRGTFSNQPQHF
TRBV6-5	TRBJ1-4	-	-	TGTGCCAGCAGTTACTCTGGAGGAAACGGAGAAAAACTGTTTTTT	CASSYSGGNGEKLFF
TRBV4-1	TRBJ2-5	-	TRBD2	TGCGCCAGCAGCCAATACGGCACGACTAGCGGGAGCCAAGAGACCCAGTACTTC	CASSQYGTTSGSQETQYF
TRBV2	TRBJ2-6	-	-	TGTGCCAGCAGTGTTGACACCCCTGGGGCCAACGTCCTGACTTTC	CASSVDTPGANVLTF
TRBV19	TRBJ2-3	-	-	TGTGCCAGTAGTATTGGAGTCGACCGGGGATCCACAGATACGCAGTATTTT	CASSIGVDRGSTDTQYF